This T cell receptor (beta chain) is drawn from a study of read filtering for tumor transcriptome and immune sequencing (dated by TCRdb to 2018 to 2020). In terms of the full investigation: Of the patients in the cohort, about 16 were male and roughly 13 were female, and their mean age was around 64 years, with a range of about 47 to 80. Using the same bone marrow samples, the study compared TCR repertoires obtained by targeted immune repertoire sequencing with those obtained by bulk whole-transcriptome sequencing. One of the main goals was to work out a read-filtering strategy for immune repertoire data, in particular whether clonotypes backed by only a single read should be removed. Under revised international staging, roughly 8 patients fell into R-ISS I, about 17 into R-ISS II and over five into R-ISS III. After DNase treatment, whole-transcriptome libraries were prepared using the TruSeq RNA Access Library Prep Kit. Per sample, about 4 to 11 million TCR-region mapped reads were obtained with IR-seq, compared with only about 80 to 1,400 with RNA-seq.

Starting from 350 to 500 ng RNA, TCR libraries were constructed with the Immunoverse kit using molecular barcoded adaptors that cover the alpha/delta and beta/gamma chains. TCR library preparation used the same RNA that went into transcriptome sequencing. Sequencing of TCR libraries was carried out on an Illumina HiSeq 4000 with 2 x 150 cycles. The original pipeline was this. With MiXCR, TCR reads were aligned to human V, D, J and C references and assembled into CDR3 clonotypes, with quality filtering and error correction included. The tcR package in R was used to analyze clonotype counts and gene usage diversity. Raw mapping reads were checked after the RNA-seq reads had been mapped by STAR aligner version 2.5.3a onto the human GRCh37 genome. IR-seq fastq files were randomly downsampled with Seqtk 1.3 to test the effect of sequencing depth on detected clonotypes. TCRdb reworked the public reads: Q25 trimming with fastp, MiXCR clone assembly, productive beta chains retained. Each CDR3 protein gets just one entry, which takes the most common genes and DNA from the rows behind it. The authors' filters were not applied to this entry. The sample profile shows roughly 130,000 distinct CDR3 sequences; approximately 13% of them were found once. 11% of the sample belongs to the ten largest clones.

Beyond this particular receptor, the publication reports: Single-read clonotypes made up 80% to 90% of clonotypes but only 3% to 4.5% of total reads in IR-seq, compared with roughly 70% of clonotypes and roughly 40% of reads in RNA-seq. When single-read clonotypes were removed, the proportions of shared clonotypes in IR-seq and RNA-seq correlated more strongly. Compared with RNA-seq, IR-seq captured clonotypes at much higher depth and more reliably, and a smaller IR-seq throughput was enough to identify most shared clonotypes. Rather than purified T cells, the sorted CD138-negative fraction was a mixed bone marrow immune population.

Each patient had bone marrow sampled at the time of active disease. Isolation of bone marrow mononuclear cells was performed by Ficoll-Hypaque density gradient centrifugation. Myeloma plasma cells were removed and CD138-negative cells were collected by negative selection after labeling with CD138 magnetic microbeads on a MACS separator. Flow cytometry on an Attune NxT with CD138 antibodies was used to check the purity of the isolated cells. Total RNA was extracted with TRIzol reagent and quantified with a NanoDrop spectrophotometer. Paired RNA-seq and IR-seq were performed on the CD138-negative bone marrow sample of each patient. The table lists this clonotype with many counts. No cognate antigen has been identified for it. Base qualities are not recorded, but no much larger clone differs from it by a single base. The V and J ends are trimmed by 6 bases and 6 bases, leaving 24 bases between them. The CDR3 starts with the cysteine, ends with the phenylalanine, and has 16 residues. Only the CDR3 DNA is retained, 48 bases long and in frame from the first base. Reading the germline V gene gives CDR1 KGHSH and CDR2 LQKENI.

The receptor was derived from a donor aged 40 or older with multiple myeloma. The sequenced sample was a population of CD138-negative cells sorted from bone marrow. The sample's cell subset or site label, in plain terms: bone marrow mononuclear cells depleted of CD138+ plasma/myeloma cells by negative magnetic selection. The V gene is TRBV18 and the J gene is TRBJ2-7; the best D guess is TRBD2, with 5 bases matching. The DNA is TGTGCCAGCTCCCCTAATCCGGACCGCCGGGGATCCGAGCAGTACTTC. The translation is CASSPNPDRRGSEQYF.